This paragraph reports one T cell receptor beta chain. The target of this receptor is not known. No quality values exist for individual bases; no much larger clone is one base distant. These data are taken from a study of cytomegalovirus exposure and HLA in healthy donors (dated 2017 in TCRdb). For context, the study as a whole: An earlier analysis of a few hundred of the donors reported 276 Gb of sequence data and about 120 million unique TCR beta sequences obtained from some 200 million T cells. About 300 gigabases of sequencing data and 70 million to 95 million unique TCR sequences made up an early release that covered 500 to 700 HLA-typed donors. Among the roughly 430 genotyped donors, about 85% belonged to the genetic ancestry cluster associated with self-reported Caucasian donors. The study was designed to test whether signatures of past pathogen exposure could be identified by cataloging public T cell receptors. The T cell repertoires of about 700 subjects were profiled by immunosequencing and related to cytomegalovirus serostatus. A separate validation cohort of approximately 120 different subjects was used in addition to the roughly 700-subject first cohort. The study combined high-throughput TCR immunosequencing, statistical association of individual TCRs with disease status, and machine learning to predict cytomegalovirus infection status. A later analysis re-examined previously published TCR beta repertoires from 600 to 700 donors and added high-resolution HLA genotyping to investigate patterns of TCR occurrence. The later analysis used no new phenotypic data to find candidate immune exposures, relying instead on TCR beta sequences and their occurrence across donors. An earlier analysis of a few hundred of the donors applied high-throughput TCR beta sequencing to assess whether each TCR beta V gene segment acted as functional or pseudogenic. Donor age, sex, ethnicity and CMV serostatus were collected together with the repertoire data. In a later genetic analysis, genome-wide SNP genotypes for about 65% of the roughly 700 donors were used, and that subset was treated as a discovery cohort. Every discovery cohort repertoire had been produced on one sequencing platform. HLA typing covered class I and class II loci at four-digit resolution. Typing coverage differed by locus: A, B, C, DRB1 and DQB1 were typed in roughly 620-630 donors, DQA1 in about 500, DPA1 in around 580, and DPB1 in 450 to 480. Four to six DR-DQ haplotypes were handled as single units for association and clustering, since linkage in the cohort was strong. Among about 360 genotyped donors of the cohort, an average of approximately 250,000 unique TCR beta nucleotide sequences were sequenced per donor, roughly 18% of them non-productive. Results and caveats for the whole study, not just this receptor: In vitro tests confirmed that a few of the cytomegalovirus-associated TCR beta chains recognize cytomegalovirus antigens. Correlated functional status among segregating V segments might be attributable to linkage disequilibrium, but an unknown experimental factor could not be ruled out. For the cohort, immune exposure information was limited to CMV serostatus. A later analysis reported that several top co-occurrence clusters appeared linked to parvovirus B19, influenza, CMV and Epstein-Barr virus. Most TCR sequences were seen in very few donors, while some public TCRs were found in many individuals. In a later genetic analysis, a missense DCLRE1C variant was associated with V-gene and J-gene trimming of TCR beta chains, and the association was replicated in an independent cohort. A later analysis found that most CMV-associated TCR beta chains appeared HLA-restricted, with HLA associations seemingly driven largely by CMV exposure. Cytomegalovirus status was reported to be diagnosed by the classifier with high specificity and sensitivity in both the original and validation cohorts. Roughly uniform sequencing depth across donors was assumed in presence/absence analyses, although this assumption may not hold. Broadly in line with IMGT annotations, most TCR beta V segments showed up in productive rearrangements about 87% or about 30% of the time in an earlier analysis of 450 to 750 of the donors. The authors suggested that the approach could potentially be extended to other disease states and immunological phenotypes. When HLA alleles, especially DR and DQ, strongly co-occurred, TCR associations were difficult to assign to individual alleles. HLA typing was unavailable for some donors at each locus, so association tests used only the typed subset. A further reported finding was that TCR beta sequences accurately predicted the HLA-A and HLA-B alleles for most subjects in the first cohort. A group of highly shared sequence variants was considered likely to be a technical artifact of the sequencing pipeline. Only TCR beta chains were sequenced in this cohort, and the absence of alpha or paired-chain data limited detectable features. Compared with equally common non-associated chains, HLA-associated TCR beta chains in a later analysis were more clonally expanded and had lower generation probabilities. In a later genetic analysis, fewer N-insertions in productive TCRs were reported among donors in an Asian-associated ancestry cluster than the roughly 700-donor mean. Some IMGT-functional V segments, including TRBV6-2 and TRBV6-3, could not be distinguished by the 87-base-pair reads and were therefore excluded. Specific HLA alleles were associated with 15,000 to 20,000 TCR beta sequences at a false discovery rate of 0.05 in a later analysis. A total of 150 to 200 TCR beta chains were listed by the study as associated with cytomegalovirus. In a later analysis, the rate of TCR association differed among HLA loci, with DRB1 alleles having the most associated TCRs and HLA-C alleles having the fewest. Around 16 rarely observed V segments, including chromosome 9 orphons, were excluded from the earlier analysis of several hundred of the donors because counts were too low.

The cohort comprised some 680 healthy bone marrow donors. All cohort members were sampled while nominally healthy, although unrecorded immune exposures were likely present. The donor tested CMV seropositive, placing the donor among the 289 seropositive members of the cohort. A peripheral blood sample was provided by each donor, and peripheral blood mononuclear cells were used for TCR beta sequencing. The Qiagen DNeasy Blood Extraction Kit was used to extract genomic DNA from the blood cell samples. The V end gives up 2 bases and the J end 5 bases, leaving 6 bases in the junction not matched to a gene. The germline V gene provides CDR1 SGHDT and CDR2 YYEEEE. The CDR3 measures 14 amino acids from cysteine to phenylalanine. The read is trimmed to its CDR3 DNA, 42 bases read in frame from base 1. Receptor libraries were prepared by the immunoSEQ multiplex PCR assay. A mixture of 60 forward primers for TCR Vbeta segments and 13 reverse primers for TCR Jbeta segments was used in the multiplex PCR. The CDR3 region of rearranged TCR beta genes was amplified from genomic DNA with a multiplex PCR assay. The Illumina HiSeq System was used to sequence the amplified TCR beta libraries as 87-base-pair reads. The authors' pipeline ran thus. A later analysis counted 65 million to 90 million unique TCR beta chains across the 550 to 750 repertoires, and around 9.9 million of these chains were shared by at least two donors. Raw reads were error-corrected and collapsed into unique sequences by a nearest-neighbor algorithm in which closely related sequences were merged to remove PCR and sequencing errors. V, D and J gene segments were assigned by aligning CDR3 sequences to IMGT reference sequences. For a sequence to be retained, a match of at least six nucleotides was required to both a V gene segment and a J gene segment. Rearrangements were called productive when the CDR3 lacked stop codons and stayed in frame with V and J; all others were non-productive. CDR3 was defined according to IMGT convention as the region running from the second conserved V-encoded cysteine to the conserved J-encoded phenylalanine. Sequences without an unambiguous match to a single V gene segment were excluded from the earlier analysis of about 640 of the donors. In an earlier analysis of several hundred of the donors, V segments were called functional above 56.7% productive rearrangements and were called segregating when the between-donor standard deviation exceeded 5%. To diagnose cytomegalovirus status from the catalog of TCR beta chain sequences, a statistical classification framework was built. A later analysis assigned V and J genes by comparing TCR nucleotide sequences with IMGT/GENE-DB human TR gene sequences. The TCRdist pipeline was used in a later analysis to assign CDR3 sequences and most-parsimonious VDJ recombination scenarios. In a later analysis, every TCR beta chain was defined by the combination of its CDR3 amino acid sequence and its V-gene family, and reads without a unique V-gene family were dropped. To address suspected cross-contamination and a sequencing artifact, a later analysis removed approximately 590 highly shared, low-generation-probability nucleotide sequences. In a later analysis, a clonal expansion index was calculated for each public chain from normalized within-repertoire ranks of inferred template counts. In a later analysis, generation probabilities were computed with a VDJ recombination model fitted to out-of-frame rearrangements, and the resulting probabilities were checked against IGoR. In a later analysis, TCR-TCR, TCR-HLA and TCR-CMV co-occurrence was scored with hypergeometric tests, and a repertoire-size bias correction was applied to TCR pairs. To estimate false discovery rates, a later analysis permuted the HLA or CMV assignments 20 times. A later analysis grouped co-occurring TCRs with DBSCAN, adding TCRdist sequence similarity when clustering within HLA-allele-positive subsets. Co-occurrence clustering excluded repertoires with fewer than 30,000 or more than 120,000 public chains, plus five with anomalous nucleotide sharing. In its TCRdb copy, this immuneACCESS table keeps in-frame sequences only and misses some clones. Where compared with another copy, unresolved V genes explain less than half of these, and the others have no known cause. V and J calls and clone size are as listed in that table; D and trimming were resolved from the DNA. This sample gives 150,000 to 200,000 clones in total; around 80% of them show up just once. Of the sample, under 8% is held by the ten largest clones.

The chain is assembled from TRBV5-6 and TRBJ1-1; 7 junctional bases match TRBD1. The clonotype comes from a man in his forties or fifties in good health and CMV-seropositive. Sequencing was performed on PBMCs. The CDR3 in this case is CASSFVQGRTEAFF. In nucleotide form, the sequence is TGTGCCAGCAGCTTTGTACAGGGGAGAACTGAAGCTTTCTTT.